The TCR beta chain described here comes from a study of blood T cell repertoires in COVID-19. Study processing details: Amplifying reference gene primers gave estimates of nucleated cell counts. Libraries were prepared by immunoSEQ multiplex PCR; TCRdb keeps only in-frame clonotypes and omits some of them. The V and J calls and clone size come from that table; D and trimming were worked out from the DNA. The sample includes about 140,000 clones, just under 85% seen only once; the top ten take around 3.7%. Grouping used clinical history reported by participants in a survey and questionnaire. The CDR3 totals 14 residues. Germline CDR1 is SGHNT and CDR2 is YYREEE (reference sequence). V lost 0 bases, J lost 4 bases, and 10 bases lay in between.

Sequenced: PBMCs or T cells enriched from blood (not recorded which). The rearrangement uses TRBV5-4 and TRBJ1-2; possible D gene TRBD1, 6 bases. This TCR was recovered from a woman between 45 and 65 years old with acute COVID-19. The CDR3 loop reads CASSLGQETYGYTF. CDR3 sequence (DNA): TGTGCCAGCAGCTTGGGACAGGAGACCTATGGCTACACCTTC.